These 9 T cell receptor beta chains originate from one sample sequenced in a study of T cell responses to AZD1222 COVID-19 vaccine. Data came from immunoSEQ multiplex PCR; TCRdb stores just in-frame clones and leaves some out. The sample has 100,000 to 120,000 clones; around 88% are singletons. This material consisted of peripheral blood, taken 28 days after the second AZD1222 dose. The source is an adult who received the AZD1222 COVID-19 vaccine.

This clone was seen repeatedly, ten times or more. The chain couples TRBV2 to TRBJ2-7, with a tentative D call TRBD1 (6 bases). This CDR3 comprises 12 residues. Trimming took 6 bases from V and 4 from J, leaving 10 bases between them. CDR1 SNHLY and CDR2 FYNNEI come from the germline V gene. In DNA form, the CDR3 reads TGTGCCAGCAGACTAGGACAGTACGAGCAGTACTTC. Amino acid sequence: CASRLGQYEQYF.

The genes are TRBV29-1 and TRBJ2-5, with 7 bases identical to TRBD2. With V trimmed by 8 bases and J by 13 bases, 10 bases remained unmatched. The CDR3 spans 10 residues. Germline CDR1 and CDR2: SQVTM and ANQGSEA. Here the CDR3 DNA reads TGCAGCACGGGGGGTACGGGCGTGTACTTC. Its protein product is CSTGGTGVYF.

CDR3 residues: CASSITGNTEAFF. The CDR3 region has the DNA TGTGCCAGTAGTATAACGGGTAACACTGAAGCTTTCTTT. The genes are TRBV19 and TRBJ1-1, with D uncertain. CDR1 and CDR2 (germline): LNHDA, SQIVND (reference sequence). There are 13 residues in the CDR3. The V and J ends lost 2 bases and 2 bases respectively, with 6 bases between them.

This clone came up once. The chain recombines TRBV18 with TRBJ1-1; 7 bases map to TRBD1. The CDR3 runs to 14 residues. Trimming removed 6 bases from V and 3 bases from J; junction bases left unmatched: 7. The germline CDR1 and CDR2 sequences are KGHSH and LQKENI. The CDR3 region has the DNA TGTGCCAGCTCGACTACAGGGGCCCACACTGAAGCTTTCTTT. It specifies CASSTTGAHTEAFF.

The sample holds one count of this clone. The identical CDR3 is also encoded by other nucleotide sequences in the sample. This chain connects TRBV12-3 or TRBV12-4 to TRBJ1-1; D is undetermined. Trimming took off 6 bases at V and 1 base at J, with 9 bases between the two ends. This CDR3 region has 13 residues. CDR3 sequence: CASSLTPNTEAFF. As DNA, the CDR3 is TGTGCCAGCAGCTTAACTCCGAACACTGAAGCTTTCTTT.

V is TRBV19 and J is TRBJ1-1; TRBD1 is a possible D gene (6 bases). The CDR3 is 12 residues long. Per the germline V gene, CDR1 is LNHDA and CDR2 is SQIVND (reference sequence). The V and J ends lost 10 bases and 4 bases respectively, with 13 bases between them. The CDR3 sequence: CATCAGATEAFF. CDR3 DNA sequence: TGTGCCACTTGTGCGGGGGCCACTGAAGCTTTCTTT.

This chain joins TRBV11-3 and TRBJ2-1; possible D gene TRBD1, 5 bases. CDR3 length: 12 residues. V was clipped by 5 bases and J by 4 bases, with 6 bases between them. The V gene's germline CDR1 is SGHNT and CDR2 YENEEA. The CDR3 DNA reads TGTGCCAGCAGCCGACAGTACAATGAGCAGTTCTTC. Its protein product is CASSRQYNEQFF. Full variable domain (rest looked up from reference TRBV11-3 and TRBJ2-1): EAGVVQSPRYKIIEKKQPVAFWCNPISGHNTLYWYLQNLGQGPELLIRYENEEAVDDSQLPKDRFSAERLKGVDSTLKIQPAELGDSAVYLCASSRQYNEQFFGPGTRLTVL.

V gene TRBV7-8 combines with J gene TRBJ2-7; 9 nucleotides line up with TRBD1. Germline loops: CDR1 SGHVS, CDR2 FQNEAQ. The CDR3 is 17 residues long. With 1 base clipped from V and 4 bases from J, the junction kept 11 bases outside the gene matches. The CDR3 DNA reads as TGTGCCAGCAGCTTAGGGCCGGACAGGGGCGCCTTTTACGAGCAGTACTTC. Protein product: CASSLGPDRGAFYEQYF. The whole variable domain, remainder taken from reference TRBV7-8 and TRBJ2-7, is GAGVSQSPRYKVAKRGQDVALRCDPISGHVSLFWYQQALGQGPEFLTYFQNEAQLDKSGLPSDRFFAERPEGSVSTLKIQRTQQEDSAVYLCASSLGPDRGAFYEQYFGPGTRLTVT.

This chain uses TRBV5-1 with TRBJ2-5; 10 bases map to TRBD2. Germline V gene lookup returns CDR1 SGHRS and CDR2 YFSETQ. Trimming at V came to 0 bases and at J to 5 bases, leaving 10 bases not matched to a gene. The CDR3 covers 17 residues. CDR3 in DNA: TGCGCCAGCAGCTTGGGTATTGTAGCGGGGGGCCGGGAGACCCAGTACTTC. Encoded protein: CASSLGIVAGGRETQYF.